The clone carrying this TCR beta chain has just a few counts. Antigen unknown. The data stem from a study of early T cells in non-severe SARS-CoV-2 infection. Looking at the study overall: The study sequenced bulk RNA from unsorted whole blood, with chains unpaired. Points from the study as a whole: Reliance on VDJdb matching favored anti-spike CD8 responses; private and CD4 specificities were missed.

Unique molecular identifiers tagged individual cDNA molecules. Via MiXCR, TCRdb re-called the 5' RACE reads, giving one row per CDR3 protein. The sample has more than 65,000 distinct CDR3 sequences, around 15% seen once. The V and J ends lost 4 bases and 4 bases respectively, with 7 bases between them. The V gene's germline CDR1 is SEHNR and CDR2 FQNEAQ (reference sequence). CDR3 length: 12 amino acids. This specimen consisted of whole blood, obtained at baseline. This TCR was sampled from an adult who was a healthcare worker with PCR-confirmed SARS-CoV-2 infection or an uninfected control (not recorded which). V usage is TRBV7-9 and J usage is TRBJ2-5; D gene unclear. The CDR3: CASSSSVETQYF. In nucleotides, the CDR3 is TGTGCCAGCAGCTCTTCGGTAGAGACCCAGTACTTC.